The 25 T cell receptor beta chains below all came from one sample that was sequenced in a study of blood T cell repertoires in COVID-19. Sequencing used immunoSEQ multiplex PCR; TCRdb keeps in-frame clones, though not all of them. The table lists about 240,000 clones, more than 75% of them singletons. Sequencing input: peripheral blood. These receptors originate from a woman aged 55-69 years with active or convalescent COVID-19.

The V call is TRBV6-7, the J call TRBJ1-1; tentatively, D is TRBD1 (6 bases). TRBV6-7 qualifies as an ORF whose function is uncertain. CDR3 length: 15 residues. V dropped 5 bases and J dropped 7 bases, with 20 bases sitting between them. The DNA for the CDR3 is TGTGCCAGCAGTGGAGGGGGAGGGGTGGTAGGTGAAGCTTTCTTT. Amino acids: CASSGGGGVVGEAFF.

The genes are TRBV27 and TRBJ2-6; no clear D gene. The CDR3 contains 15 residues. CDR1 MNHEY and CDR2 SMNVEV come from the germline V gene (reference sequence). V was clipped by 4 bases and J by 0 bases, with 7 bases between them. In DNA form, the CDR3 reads TGTGCCAGCAGTTCTAAAAGCTCTGGGGCCAACGTCCTGACTTTC. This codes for CASSSKSSGANVLTF.

CDR3 in DNA: TGCAGCGTTGAAGACCTTCGCGGGCACACCGGGGAGCTGTTTTTT. Translation gives CSVEDLRGHTGELFF. The chain is built from TRBV29-1 and TRBJ2-2, with D tentatively TRBD2 (5 bases). CDR1 SQVTM and CDR2 ANQGSEA come from the germline V gene. The CDR3 runs to 15 residues. The V and J ends lost 0 bases and 3 bases respectively, with 11 bases between them.

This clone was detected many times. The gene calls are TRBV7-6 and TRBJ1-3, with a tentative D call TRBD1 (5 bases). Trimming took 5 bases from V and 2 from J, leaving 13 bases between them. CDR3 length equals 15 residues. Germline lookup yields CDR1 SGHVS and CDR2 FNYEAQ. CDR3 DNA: TGTGCCAGCAGCGAACCGCAGGGAACTGGAAACACCATATATTTT. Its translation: CASSEPQGTGNTIYF.

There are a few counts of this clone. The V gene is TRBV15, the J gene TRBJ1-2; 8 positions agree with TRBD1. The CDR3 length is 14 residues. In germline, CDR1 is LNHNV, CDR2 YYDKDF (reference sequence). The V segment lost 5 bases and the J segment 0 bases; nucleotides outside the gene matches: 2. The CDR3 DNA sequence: TGTGCCACCAGCCCGACAGGGGCTAACTATGGCTACACCTTC. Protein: CATSPTGANYGYTF.

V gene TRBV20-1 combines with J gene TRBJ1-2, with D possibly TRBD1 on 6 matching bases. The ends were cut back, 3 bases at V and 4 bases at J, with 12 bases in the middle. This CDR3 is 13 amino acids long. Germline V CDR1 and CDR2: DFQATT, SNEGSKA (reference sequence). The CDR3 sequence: CSASRDNLYGYTF. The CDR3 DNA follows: TGCAGTGCTAGTAGGGACAATCTCTATGGCTACACCTTC.

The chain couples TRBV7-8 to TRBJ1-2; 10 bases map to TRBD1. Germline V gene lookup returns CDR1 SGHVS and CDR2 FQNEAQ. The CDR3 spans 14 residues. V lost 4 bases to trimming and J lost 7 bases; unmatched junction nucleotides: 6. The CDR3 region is CASSSSTGGSGYTF. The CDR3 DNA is TGTGCCAGCAGCTCCTCGACAGGGGGCAGTGGCTACACCTTC.

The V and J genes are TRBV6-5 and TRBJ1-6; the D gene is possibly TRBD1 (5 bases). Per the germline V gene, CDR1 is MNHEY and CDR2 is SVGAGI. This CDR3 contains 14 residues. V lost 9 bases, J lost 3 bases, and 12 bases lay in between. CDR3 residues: CASDRGNYNSPLHF. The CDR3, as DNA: TGTGCCAGTGATCGGGGGAACTATAATTCACCCCTCCACTTT.

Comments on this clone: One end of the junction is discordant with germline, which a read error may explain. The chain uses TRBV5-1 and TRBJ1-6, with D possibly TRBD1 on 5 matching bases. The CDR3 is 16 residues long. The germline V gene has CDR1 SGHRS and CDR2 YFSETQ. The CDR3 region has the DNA TGCGCCAGCAGCTTGGTGGCAGGGTCCTATGATTCACCCCTCCACTTT. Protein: CASSLVAGSYDSPLHF.

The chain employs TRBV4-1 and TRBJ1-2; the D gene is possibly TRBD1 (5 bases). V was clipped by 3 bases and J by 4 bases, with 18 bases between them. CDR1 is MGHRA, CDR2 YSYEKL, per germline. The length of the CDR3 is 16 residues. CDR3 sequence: CASSQTGARNLYGYTF. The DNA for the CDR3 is TGCGCCAGCAGCCAGACTGGGGCGAGGAACCTCTATGGCTACACCTTC.

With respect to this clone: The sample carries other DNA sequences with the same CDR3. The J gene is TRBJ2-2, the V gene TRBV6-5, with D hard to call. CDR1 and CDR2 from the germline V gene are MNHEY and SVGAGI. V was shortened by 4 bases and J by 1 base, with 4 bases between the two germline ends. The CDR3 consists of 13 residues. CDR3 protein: CASSSGNTGELFF. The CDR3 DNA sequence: TGTGCCAGCAGTTCGGGGAACACCGGGGAGCTGTTTTTT.

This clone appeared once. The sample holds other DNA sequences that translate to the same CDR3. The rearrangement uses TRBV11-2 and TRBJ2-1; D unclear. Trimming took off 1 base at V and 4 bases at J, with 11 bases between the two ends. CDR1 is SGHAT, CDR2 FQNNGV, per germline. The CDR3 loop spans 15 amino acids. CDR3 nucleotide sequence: TGTGCCAGCAGCTTAGGGTTAGCCGGATACAATGAGCAGTTCTTC. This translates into CASSLGLAGYNEQFF.

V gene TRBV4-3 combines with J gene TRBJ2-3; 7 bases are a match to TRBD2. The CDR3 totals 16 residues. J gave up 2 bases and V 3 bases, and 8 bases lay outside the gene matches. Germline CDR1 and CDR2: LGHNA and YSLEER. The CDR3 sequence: CASSQGLLTPTDTQYF. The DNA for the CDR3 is TGCGCCAGCAGCCAGGGACTACTCACTCCCACAGATACGCAGTATTTT.

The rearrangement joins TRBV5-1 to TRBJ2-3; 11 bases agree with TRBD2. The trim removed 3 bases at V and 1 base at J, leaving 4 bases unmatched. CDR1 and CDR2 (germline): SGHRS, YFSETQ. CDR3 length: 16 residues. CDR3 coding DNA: TGCGCCAGCAGCTGGTCACTAGCGGGGGGCACAGATACGCAGTATTTT. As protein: CASSWSLAGGTDTQYF.

The CDR3 coding sequence is TGTGCCAGTAGCCCCCCCGGGACAAAAAACTACGAGCAGTACTTC. Protein sequence: CASSPPGTKNYEQYF. The chain employs TRBV19 and TRBJ2-7; weak D call: TRBD1 (6 bases). Germline CDR1 and CDR2: LNHDA and SQIVND (reference sequence). This CDR3 is built from 15 residues. Trimming took 6 bases from V and 3 from J, leaving 18 bases between them.

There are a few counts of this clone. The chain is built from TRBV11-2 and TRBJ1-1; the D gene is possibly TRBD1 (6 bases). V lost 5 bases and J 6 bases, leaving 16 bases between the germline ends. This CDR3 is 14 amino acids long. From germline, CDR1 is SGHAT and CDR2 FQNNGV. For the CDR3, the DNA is TGTGCCAGCAGCCATGTCACAGGGATGGCTGAAGCTTTCTTT. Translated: CASSHVTGMAEAFF.

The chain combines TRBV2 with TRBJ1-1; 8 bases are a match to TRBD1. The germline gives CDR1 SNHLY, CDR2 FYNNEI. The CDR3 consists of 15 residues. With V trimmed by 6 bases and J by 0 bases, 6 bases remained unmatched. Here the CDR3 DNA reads TGTGCCAGCAGCCGACCGGGACAGGTGAACACTGAAGCTTTCTTT. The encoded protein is CASSRPGQVNTEAFF.

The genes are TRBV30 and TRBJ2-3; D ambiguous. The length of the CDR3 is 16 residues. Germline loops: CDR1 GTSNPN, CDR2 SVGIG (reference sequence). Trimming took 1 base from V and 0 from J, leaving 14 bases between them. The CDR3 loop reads CAWSASLIGSTDTQYF. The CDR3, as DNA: TGTGCCTGGAGTGCCAGCCTCATCGGGAGCACAGATACGCAGTATTTT.

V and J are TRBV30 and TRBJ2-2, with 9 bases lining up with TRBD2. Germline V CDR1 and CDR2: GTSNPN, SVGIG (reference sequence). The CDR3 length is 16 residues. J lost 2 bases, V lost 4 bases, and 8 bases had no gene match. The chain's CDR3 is CAWKTSGPVNTGELFF. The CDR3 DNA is TGTGCCTGGAAAACTAGCGGGCCTGTAAACACCGGGGAGCTGTTTTTT.

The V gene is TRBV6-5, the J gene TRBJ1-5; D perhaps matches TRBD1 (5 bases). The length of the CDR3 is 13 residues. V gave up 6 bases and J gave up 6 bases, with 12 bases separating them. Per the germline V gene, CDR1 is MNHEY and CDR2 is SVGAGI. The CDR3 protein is CASRAGSSQPQHF. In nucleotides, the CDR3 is TGTGCCAGCAGGGCAGGGTCCTCTCAGCCCCAGCATTTT.

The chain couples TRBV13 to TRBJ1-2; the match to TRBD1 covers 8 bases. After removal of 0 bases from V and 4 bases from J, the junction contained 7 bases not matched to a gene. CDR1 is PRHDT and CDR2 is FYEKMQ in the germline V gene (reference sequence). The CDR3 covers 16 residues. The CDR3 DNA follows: TGTGCCAGCAGCTTAGGCAAGGGCGGGACAGGCTATGGCTACACCTTC. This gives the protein CASSLGKGGTGYGYTF.

The CDR3 here is CASSPTPGQLSSTDTQYF. The CDR3 bases are TGTGCCAGCTCACCTACGCCGGGACAGCTCTCTAGCACAGATACGCAGTATTTT. This chain uses TRBV18 with TRBJ2-3; the match to TRBD1 covers 7 bases. J was trimmed by 0 bases and V by 3 bases; bases with no gene match: 12. The CDR3 is made up of 18 amino acids. Germline assignment: CDR1 KGHSH and CDR2 LQKENI. Looking up the rest from reference TRBV18 and TRBJ2-3 gives the full variable domain: NAGVMQNPRHLVRRRGQEARLRCSPMKGHSHVYWYRQLPEEGLKFMVYLQKENIIDESGMPKERFSAEFPKEGPSILRIQQVVRGDSAAYFCASSPTPGQLSSTDTQYFGPGTRLTVL.

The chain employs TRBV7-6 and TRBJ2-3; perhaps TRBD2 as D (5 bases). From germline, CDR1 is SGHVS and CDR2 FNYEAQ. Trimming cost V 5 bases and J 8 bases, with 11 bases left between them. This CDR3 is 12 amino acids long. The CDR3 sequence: CASSAQTTTQYF. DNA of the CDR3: TGTGCCAGCAGCGCCCAGACTACTACGCAGTATTTT.

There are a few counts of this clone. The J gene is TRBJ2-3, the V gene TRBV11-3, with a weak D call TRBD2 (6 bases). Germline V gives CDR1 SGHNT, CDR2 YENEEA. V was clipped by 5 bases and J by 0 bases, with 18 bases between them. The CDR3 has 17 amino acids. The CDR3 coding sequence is TGTGCCAGCAGCGGAGGGGCGGGACCTATCAGCACAGATACGCAGTATTTT. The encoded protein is CASSGGAGPISTDTQYF.

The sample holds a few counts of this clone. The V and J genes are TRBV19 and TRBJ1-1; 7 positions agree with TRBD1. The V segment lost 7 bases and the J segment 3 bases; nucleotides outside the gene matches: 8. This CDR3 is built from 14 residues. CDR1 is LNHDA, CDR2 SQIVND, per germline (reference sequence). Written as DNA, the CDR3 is TGTGCCAGTACCCTAAGGGGGCAGTACACTGAAGCTTTCTTT. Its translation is CASTLRGQYTEAFF.